The source of this TCR beta chain is a study of blood T cell repertoires in COVID-19. Study-wide context: Sample material is recorded as cDNA or gDNA derived from T cells, B-cell-depleted T cells, or PBMCs.

Per the original methods: Reference gene primer amplification yielded estimated nucleated cell counts. The repertoire was sequenced with immunoSEQ multiplex PCR; TCRdb's copy has only in-frame clones and lacks some. V and J calls and clone size are those listed in that table; D and trimming were worked out from the DNA. The sample has tens of thousands of clones, more than 60% seen once. The germline V gene has CDR1 MDHEN and CDR2 SYDVKM. With 2 bases clipped from V and 3 bases from J, the junction kept 2 bases outside the gene matches. The CDR3 contains 15 residues. The chain has TRBV28 and TRBJ2-1; 9 bases line up with TRBD2. The specimen sequenced was peripheral blood. This receptor was identified in a man in his 70s with acute or convalescent COVID-19. This chain's CDR3 is CASSLAGGLYNEQFF. CDR3 coding DNA: TGTGCCAGCAGTTTAGCGGGGGGGCTCTACAATGAGCAGTTCTTC.